This T cell receptor beta chain was obtained from a study of spatial heterogeneity in lung cancer. Many counts were recorded for this clonotype. TCRdb re-derived calls from the 5' RACE reads in MiXCR, one entry per CDR3 protein. The data hold 8,500 to 14,000 distinct CDR3 sequences, with roughly 3.6% observed a single time. Germline V lookup: CDR1 SQVTM, CDR2 ANQGSEA. V gave up 6 bases and J gave up 3 bases, with 13 bases separating them. The length of the CDR3 is 13 residues. Stated time point: sample taken at primary tumor resection. Sample: PBMCs, taken at surgery. The genes are TRBV29-1 and TRBJ2-3; D is perhaps TRBD2 (5 bases). The receptor comes from a female donor with early-stage non-small cell lung cancer. The CDR3 sequence: CSVESEATDTQYF. The CDR3, as DNA: TGCAGCGTCGAGTCGGAGGCAACAGATACGCAGTATTTT.